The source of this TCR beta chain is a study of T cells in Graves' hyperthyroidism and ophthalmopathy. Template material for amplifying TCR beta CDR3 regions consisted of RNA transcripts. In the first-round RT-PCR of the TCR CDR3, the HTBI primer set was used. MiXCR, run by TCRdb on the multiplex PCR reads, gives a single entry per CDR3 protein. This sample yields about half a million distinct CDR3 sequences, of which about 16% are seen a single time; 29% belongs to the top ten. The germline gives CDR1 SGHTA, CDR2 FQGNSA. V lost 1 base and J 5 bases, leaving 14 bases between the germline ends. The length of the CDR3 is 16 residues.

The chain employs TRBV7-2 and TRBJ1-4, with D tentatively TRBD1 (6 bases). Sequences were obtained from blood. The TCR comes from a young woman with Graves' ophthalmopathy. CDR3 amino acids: CASSLVPGALNEKLFF. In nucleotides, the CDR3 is TGTGCCAGCAGCTTAGTTCCGGGGGCCTTAAATGAAAAACTGTTTTTT.